This entry lists 30 T cell receptor beta chains sequenced from one sample in a study of cytomegalovirus exposure and HLA in healthy donors. Sequencing was performed with immunoSEQ multiplex PCR; in TCRdb, only in-frame clones are kept and a portion is missing. The data hold around 95,000 clones, with around 85% observed a single time. Sample: PBMCs. These receptors all come from a man younger than 35 in good health and CMV-seropositive.

This sequence joins TRBV5-1 and TRBJ1-1, with 8 bases matching TRBD1. This CDR3 is built from 14 residues. CDR1 and CDR2 from the germline V gene are SGHRS and YFSETQ. Unmatched junction bases numbered 2, after V lost 0 bases and J lost 4 bases. CDR3 in DNA: TGCGCCAGCAGCTTGGGACAGGGGCTCACTGAAGCTTTCTTT. The encoded protein is CASSLGQGLTEAFF.

This CDR3 is CASSPSGTAYYEQYF. The CDR3 bases are TGTGCCAGCAGCCCTTCCGGGACAGCATACTACGAGCAGTACTTC. The chain couples TRBV5-5 to TRBJ2-7; TRBD1 aligns across 7 bases. From germline, CDR1 is SGHKS and CDR2 YYEKEE (reference sequence). The CDR3 covers 15 residues. The V gene end was trimmed by 4 bases and the J gene end by 3 bases; junction bases not matched to a gene: 10.

The chain joins TRBV5-1 to TRBJ2-1, with TRBD1 matching 9 bases. Trimming removed 3 bases from V and 3 bases from J; junction bases left unmatched: 4. The CDR3 has 15 amino acids. Germline assignment: CDR1 SGHRS and CDR2 YFSETQ. CDR3 bases: TGCGCCAGCAGCTCCGGACAGGGGCTCTACAATGAGCAGTTCTTC. Amino acids: CASSSGQGLYNEQFF. Using reference TRBV5-1 and TRBJ2-1 for the parts outside the CDR3, the full variable domain is KAGVTQTPRYLIKTRGQQVTLSCSPISGHRSVSWYQQTPGQGLQFLFEYFSETQRNKGNFPGRFSGRQFSNSRSEMNVSTLELGDSALYLCASSSGQGLYNEQFFGPGTRLTVL.

The gene calls are TRBV27 and TRBJ2-5; possible D gene TRBD2, 6 bases. CDR1 is MNHEY, CDR2 SMNVEV, per germline (reference sequence). The V end lost 5 bases, the J end lost 5 bases, and 18 bases lay between the germline ends. CDR3 length: 15 amino acids. The CDR3 reads CASSPVGRDLETQYF. The CDR3 coding sequence is TGTGCCAGCAGTCCCGTGGGGCGGGACCTGGAGACCCAGTACTTC.

J is TRBJ1-3 and V is TRBV28; no firm D call. Germline V gene data show CDR1 as MDHEN and CDR2 as SYDVKM. The CDR3 has 14 residues. Trimming shortened V by 7 bases and J by 5 bases, and 15 bases separated the two germline ends. The CDR3 spells CASTPSRRRNTIYF. The CDR3 nucleotides are TGTGCCAGCACCCCTTCGAGGAGAAGAAACACCATATATTTT.

The chain is built from TRBV30 and TRBJ2-7, with TRBD2 matching over 7 bases. The CDR3 extends over 12 amino acids. V shed 4 bases, J shed 3 bases, and the junction held 3 bases outside the gene matches. Germline V gene sequence: CDR1 GTSNPN, CDR2 SVGIG (reference sequence). CDR3 region: CAWTRGSYEQYF. The CDR3 nucleotides read TGTGCCTGGACTCGCGGGAGCTACGAGCAGTACTTC.

The J gene is TRBJ2-7, the V gene TRBV9; 13 bases align to TRBD2. J gave up 3 bases and V 4 bases, and 4 bases lay outside the gene matches. The CDR3 sequence is 15 residues long. Germline V CDR1 and CDR2: SGDLS, YYNGEE. CDR3 amino acids: CASSPGLAGIYEQYF. The CDR3 bases are TGTGCCAGCAGCCCGGGACTAGCGGGAATCTACGAGCAGTACTTC.

The chain joins TRBV6-6 to TRBJ1-4; D may be TRBD1 (5 bases). This CDR3 region has 11 residues. Germline CDR1 is MNHNY and CDR2 is SVGAGI (reference sequence). V was cut by 5 bases and J by 12 bases, with 10 bases left in between. The chain's CDR3 is CASSGGVELFF. The CDR3 nucleotides read TGTGCCAGCAGTGGGGGGGTAGAACTGTTTTTT.

This clone has only one observation. The chain couples TRBV28 to TRBJ2-1, with 8 bases identical to TRBD2. The trim removed 6 bases at V and 11 bases at J, leaving 3 bases unmatched. This CDR3 is built from 11 residues. Germline V gives CDR1 MDHEN, CDR2 SYDVKM. CDR3 bases: TGTGCCAGCAGGGGACTAGATCAGCAGTTCTTC. It encodes CASRGLDQQFF. The entire variable domain, with the rest obtained from reference TRBV28 and TRBJ2-1, is as follows: DVKVTQSSRYLVKRTGEKVFLECVQDMDHENMFWYRQDPGLGLRLIYFSYDVKMKEKGDIPEGYSVSREKKERFSLILESASTNQTSMYLCASRGLDQQFFGPGTRLTVL.

The chain couples TRBV5-1 to TRBJ1-2; a possible D gene is TRBD1 (5 bases). Germline V gene sequence: CDR1 SGHRS, CDR2 YFSETQ. Trimming stripped 2 bases from V and 4 bases from J, with 9 bases between. The CDR3 totals 13 residues. The CDR3 reads CASSFVGPYGYTF. CDR3 DNA sequence: TGCGCCAGCAGCTTTGTGGGGCCCTATGGCTACACCTTC.

The gene calls are TRBV27 and TRBJ1-4; 9 bases match TRBD1. The CDR3 spans 14 residues. Germline V gene data show CDR1 as MNHEY and CDR2 as SMNVEV (reference sequence). Germline trimming cut 4 bases from V and 7 bases from J; bases unmatched to any gene: 4. The CDR3 region is CASSSGTGSEKLFF. The CDR3 DNA sequence: TGTGCCAGCAGTTCCGGGACAGGGAGTGAAAAACTGTTTTTT.

This clone occurred once. The chain joins TRBV28 to TRBJ1-2; a weak D match, TRBD1 (6 bases). Germline V gene data show CDR1 as MDHEN and CDR2 as SYDVKM. Trimming left V 5 bases short and J 2 bases short, with 9 bases between. The CDR3 is 13 residues long. The CDR3 bases are TGTGCCAGCAGTGCCGGACAGAACTATGGCTACACCTTC. Protein product: CASSAGQNYGYTF.

This clone was seen only a few times. The chain carries TRBV15 and TRBJ2-7; 9 bases match TRBD2. From germline, CDR1 is LNHNV and CDR2 YYDKDF (reference sequence). V lost 4 bases, J lost 1 base, and 5 bases stayed unmatched. This CDR3 contains 15 residues. Here the CDR3 reads CATSTLAGASYEQYV. CDR3 DNA: TGTGCCACCAGCACCTTAGCGGGAGCGTCCTACGAGCAGTACGTC.

The chain recombines TRBV28 with TRBJ1-5; TRBD1 matches 7 bases. CDR1 is MDHEN and CDR2 is SYDVKM in the germline V gene. After removal of 3 bases from V and 3 bases from J, the junction contained 5 bases not matched to a gene. The CDR3 has 15 amino acids. The CDR3 loop reads CASSFTTGFNQPQHF. The CDR3 nucleotides are TGTGCCAGCAGTTTCACGACAGGGTTCAATCAGCCCCAGCATTTT. The whole variable domain, filled in from reference TRBV28 and TRBJ1-5, reads DVKVTQSSRYLVKRTGEKVFLECVQDMDHENMFWYRQDPGLGLRLIYFSYDVKMKEKGDIPEGYSVSREKKERFSLILESASTNQTSMYLCASSFTTGFNQPQHFGDGTRLSIL.

This rearrangement joins TRBV4-1 to TRBJ2-3; 10 bases line up with TRBD2. The CDR3 consists of 17 residues. With 2 bases clipped from V and 4 bases from J, the junction kept 9 bases outside the gene matches. CDR1 MGHRA and CDR2 YSYEKL come from the germline V gene. The CDR3 reads CASSQWSLAGASDTQYF. Written as DNA, the CDR3 is TGCGCCAGCAGCCAATGGAGCCTAGCGGGAGCATCAGATACGCAGTATTTT.

The rearrangement links TRBV11-3 to TRBJ1-1; the D gene is possibly TRBD1 (5 bases). V lost 4 bases and J 0 bases, leaving 9 bases between the germline ends. This CDR3 region has 14 residues. Germline CDR1 reads SGHNT; CDR2 reads YENEEA. The DNA for the CDR3 is TGTGCCAGCAGCTCGGGACTTATGAACACTGAAGCTTTCTTT. Translating it yields CASSSGLMNTEAFF.

V and J are TRBV7-9 and TRBJ2-5, with TRBD2 identical over 11 bases. The length of the CDR3 is 15 residues. Germline loops: CDR1 SEHNR, CDR2 FQNEAQ (reference sequence). The J segment lost 4 bases and the V segment lost 0 bases, leaving 1 base of the junction unmatched. DNA of the CDR3: TGTGCCAGCAGCTTAGCAACTAGCGGGGGAGAGACCCAGTACTTC. Protein sequence: CASSLATSGGETQYF.

The J gene is TRBJ1-5, the V gene TRBV6-1; D unclear. Trimming cost V 2 bases and J 2 bases, with 25 bases left between them. The CDR3 length is 20 residues. CDR1 is MNHNS and CDR2 is SASEGT in the germline V gene. CDR3 region: CASSESLRPRLVDGNQPQHF. The CDR3 DNA reads TGTGCCAGCAGTGAATCCCTCAGGCCACGCTTGGTAGATGGCAATCAGCCCCAGCATTTT.

The chain employs TRBV28 and TRBJ1-2; no clear D gene. The V end lost 5 bases, the J end lost 0 bases, and 10 bases lay between the germline ends. Germline assignment: CDR1 MDHEN and CDR2 SYDVKM. This CDR3 region has 14 residues. The chain's CDR3 is CASSGVPANYGYTF. CDR3 bases: TGTGCCAGCAGTGGAGTGCCGGCTAACTATGGCTACACCTTC.

The chain links TRBV7-9 to TRBJ1-2; D possibly corresponds to TRBD1 (6 bases). The germline CDR1 and CDR2 sequences are SEHNR and FQNEAQ (reference sequence). The CDR3 is 14 amino acids. Trimming stripped 3 bases from V and 4 bases from J, with 12 bases between. The CDR3 coding sequence is TGTGCCAGCAGCTTGGGGGGGGCTTTCTATGGCTACACCTTC. Translation gives CASSLGGAFYGYTF.

The CDR3 loop is CASSQDLRAGANVLTF. The CDR3 DNA reads TGTGCCAGCAGCCAAGATCTCAGGGCTGGGGCCAACGTCCTGACTTTC. V and J are TRBV14 and TRBJ2-6; weak D call: TRBD1 (5 bases). The germline CDR1 and CDR2 sequences are SGHDN and FVKESK. V was pared by 0 bases and J by 2 bases, with 8 bases between. This CDR3 is 16 amino acids long.

V and J are TRBV7-9 and TRBJ1-2; TRBD1 matches 7 bases. Unmatched junction bases numbered 9, after V lost 4 bases and J lost 1 base. Looked up from germline, CDR1 is SEHNR and CDR2 is FQNEAQ (reference sequence). CDR3 length: 16 amino acids. CDR3: CASSSEQGSVNYGYTF. The CDR3, as DNA: TGTGCCAGCAGCTCGGAACAGGGGAGCGTTAACTATGGCTACACCTTC. The full variable domain, with the rest looked up from reference TRBV7-9 and TRBJ1-2, is DTGVSQNPRHKITKRGQNVTFRCDPISEHNRLYWYRQTLGQGPEFLTYFQNEAQLEKSRLLSDRFSAERPKGSFSTLEIQRTEQGDSAMYLCASSSEQGSVNYGYTFGSGTRLTVV.

This chain uses TRBV2 with TRBJ1-2; no reliable D call. Germline V gene data show CDR1 as SNHLY and CDR2 as FYNNEI. The CDR3 runs to 15 residues. The V end was cut by 5 bases, the J end by 5 bases, with 18 bases between. In DNA, the CDR3 is TGTGCCAGCAGTATGATACATGCTGATGGTTATGGCTACACCTTC. The encoded protein is CASSMIHADGYGYTF.

This clone occurred many times. V gene TRBV7-9 combines with J gene TRBJ2-7, with 8 bases that match TRBD1. The germline V gene has CDR1 SEHNR and CDR2 FQNEAQ (reference sequence). V shed 1 base and J 0 bases; nucleotides not matched to a gene: 2. The CDR3 has 15 amino acids. The CDR3 DNA reads TGTGCCAGCAGCTTAGGGGGACAGGTCTCCTACGAGCAGTACGTC. As protein: CASSLGGQVSYEQYV.

V and J are TRBV7-9 and TRBJ1-2; D is ambiguous. V was cut by 5 bases and J by 3 bases, with 10 bases left in between. The length of the CDR3 is 13 residues. Germline CDR1 SEHNR, CDR2 FQNEAQ (reference sequence). The CDR3 bases are TGTGCCAGCAGCAACACCGGAGACTATGGCTACACCTTC. It encodes CASSNTGDYGYTF. The whole variable domain, filled in from reference TRBV7-9 and TRBJ1-2, reads DTGVSQNPRHKITKRGQNVTFRCDPISEHNRLYWYRQTLGQGPEFLTYFQNEAQLEKSRLLSDRFSAERPKGSFSTLEIQRTEQGDSAMYLCASSNTGDYGYTFGSGTRLTVV.

On this clone itself: One junction end disagrees with the germline gene, perhaps due to a read error. The gene calls are TRBV28 and TRBJ2-7; possibly TRBD2 for D (6 bases). CDR1 and CDR2 from the germline V gene are MDHEN and SYDVKM. CDR3 size: 13 residues. The CDR3 sequence: CACRGGVSYEQYF. In DNA form, the CDR3 reads TGCGCCTGCCGAGGAGGGGTAAGCTACGAGCAGTACTTC.

The CDR3 loop is CASSLTQTGAQPQHF. The CDR3 DNA reads as TGTGCCAGCAGTTTGACCCAGACAGGGGCTCAGCCCCAGCATTTT. This sequence joins TRBV6-5 and TRBJ1-5, with 8 bases matching TRBD1. The CDR3 has 15 amino acids. The V segment lost 4 bases and the J segment 6 bases; nucleotides outside the gene matches: 8. The germline gives CDR1 MNHEY, CDR2 SVGAGI.

The V gene is TRBV7-9, the J gene TRBJ1-4; no reliable D call. Per germline, CDR1 SEHNR and CDR2 FQNEAQ (reference sequence). V lost 5 bases and J lost 1, with 14 bases in between. The CDR3 has 16 amino acids. CDR3 nucleotides: TGTGCCAGCAGCCCCGCGGGCATGAGAACTAATGAAAAACTGTTTTTT. This gives the protein CASSPAGMRTNEKLFF.

The genes are TRBV5-1 and TRBJ2-1; 13 nucleotides line up with TRBD2. Trimming cost V 1 base and J 3 bases; bases outside gene matches: 7. The CDR3 totals 18 residues. Germline V lookup: CDR1 SGHRS, CDR2 YFSETQ. The CDR3 region has the DNA TGCGCCAGCAGCTTGCAACTAGCGGGAGGGCCGGACTACAATGAGCAGTTCTTC. Translation: CASSLQLAGGPDYNEQFF.

J is TRBJ2-2 and V is TRBV9, with TRBD2 as a possible D gene (5 bases). The V gene lost 1 base and the J gene lost 5 bases, with 9 bases spanning the gap. The CDR3 is made up of 14 amino acids. Germline CDR1 SGDLS, CDR2 YYNGEE. The CDR3 spells CASSVLGGTGELFF. The CDR3 DNA is TGTGCCAGCAGCGTATTGGGCGGGACCGGGGAGCTGTTTTTT.